Presented here are 25 T cell receptor beta chains from one specimen sequenced in a study of blood T cell repertoires in COVID-19. This table comes from immunoSEQ multiplex PCR, and its TCRdb copy is limited to in-frame clones, with some not included. The sample records 250,000 to 350,000 clones, approximately 91% being singletons. Specimen: peripheral blood. The receptor set was obtained from a woman in her sixties or seventies with acute or convalescent COVID-19.

This rearrangement joins TRBV28 to TRBJ2-7; 9 nucleotides match TRBD1. The CDR3 contains 15 residues. V shed 6 bases, J shed 4 bases, and the junction held 10 bases outside the gene matches. Germline-derived CDR1 and CDR2 are MDHEN and SYDVKM. CDR3 nucleotide sequence: TGTGCCAGCAGCGAGGGACAGGGCGCCTTTTACGAGCAGTACTTC. Translation gives CASSEGQGAFYEQYF. The full variable domain, in which reference TRBV28 and TRBJ2-7 provide the parts outside the CDR3, is DVKVTQSSRYLVKRTGEKVFLECVQDMDHENMFWYRQDPGLGLRLIYFSYDVKMKEKGDIPEGYSVSREKKERFSLILESASTNQTSMYLCASSEGQGAFYEQYFGPGTRLTVT.

This chain connects TRBV10-3 to TRBJ2-2; the match to TRBD2 covers 9 bases. With V trimmed by 0 bases and J by 4 bases, 9 bases remained unmatched. This CDR3 contains 18 residues. The germline V gene encodes CDR1 ENHRY and CDR2 SYGVKD. CDR3 bases: TGTGCCATCAGTGAGTCGAGTGGGCTAGCGGGAAGCACCGGGGAGCTGTTTTTT. Encoded protein: CAISESSGLAGSTGELFF.

The chain links TRBV5-6 to TRBJ2-7; TRBD2 aligns across 7 bases. This CDR3 region has 13 residues. The germline CDR1 and CDR2 sequences are SGHDT and YYEEEE. Germline trimming cut 5 bases from V and 4 bases from J; bases unmatched to any gene: 6. This CDR3 is CASSPLGGYEQYF. Here the CDR3 DNA reads TGTGCCAGCAGTCCACTGGGGGGGTACGAGCAGTACTTC.

CDR3 DNA: TGTGCCAGCAGCTTTGGACAGACCTACGAGCAGTACTTC. It codes for CASSFGQTYEQYF. The chain has TRBV7-8 and TRBJ2-7; possible D gene TRBD1, 6 bases. The CDR3 runs 13 residues. The germline V gene encodes CDR1 SGHVS and CDR2 FQNEAQ. Trimming pared 3 bases from V and 2 bases from J, leaving 8 bases between.

This clone has just one count. The chain has TRBV19 and TRBJ1-1; D remains unclear. Looked up from germline, CDR1 is LNHDA and CDR2 is SQIVND (reference sequence). This CDR3 comprises 10 residues. Trimming removed 5 bases from V and 10 bases from J, with 8 bases in between. CDR3 nucleotide sequence: TGTGCCAGTAGTCTACGGGTAGCTTTCTTT. This codes for CASSLRVAFF.

V gene TRBV4-2 combines with J gene TRBJ2-7, with 10 bases that match TRBD2. The CDR3 loop spans 15 amino acids. CDR1 is LGHNA and CDR2 is YNFKEQ in the germline V gene. V lost 1 base to trimming and J lost 2 bases; unmatched junction nucleotides: 2. The CDR3 DNA is TGTGCCAGCAGCCAAGGGACTAGCGGAACCTACGAGCAGTACTTC. Translated, it gives CASSQGTSGTYEQYF.

This sequence joins TRBV7-9 and TRBJ1-1, with D possibly TRBD1 on 5 matching bases. From germline, CDR1 is SEHNR and CDR2 FQNEAQ (reference sequence). The CDR3 sequence is 15 residues long. The V gene lost 2 bases and the J gene lost 7 bases, with 17 bases spanning the gap. For the CDR3, the DNA is TGTGCCAGCAGCTTACGTTTTGGGGGGACCGATGAAGCTTTCTTT. Its translation: CASSLRFGGTDEAFF.

The chain recombines TRBV19 with TRBJ1-5, with a tentative D call TRBD1 (6 bases). Germline V gives CDR1 LNHDA, CDR2 SQIVND (reference sequence). V was pared by 5 bases and J by 1 base, with 9 bases between. The CDR3 is 14 residues long. Here the CDR3 reads CASSEGESNQPQHF. The CDR3 coding sequence is TGTGCCAGTAGTGAGGGGGAAAGCAATCAGCCCCAGCATTTT.

V is TRBV6-6 and J is TRBJ2-1, with 9 nucleotides matching TRBD2. The ends lost 0 bases at V and 7 bases at J; junction bases unmatched: 4. Germline CDR1 MNHNY, CDR2 SVGAGI (reference sequence). The CDR3 has 15 amino acids. The CDR3 nucleotides read TGTGCCAGCAGTTACTCGGCGGGGGGGCTGAATGAGCAGTTCTTC. This encodes CASSYSAGGLNEQFF.

CDR3 sequence reads: CASSFGTASGTEAFF. The CDR3 region has the DNA TGTGCCAGCAGTTTCGGGACAGCCAGCGGCACTGAAGCTTTCTTT. J is TRBJ1-1 and V is TRBV27, with 7 bases matching TRBD1. The germline V gene encodes CDR1 MNHEY and CDR2 SMNVEV (reference sequence). The junction had 8 bases not matched to a gene; V was cut back by 3 bases and J by 4 bases. CDR3 size: 15 residues.

The chain has TRBV2 and TRBJ1-3, with D possibly matching TRBD1 (6 bases). V lost 4 bases and J lost 0, with 19 bases in between. Germline CDR1 and CDR2: SNHLY and FYNNEI. CDR3 length equals 18 residues. CDR3 nucleotide sequence: TGTGCCAGCAGTGGGAGGTTGCGACGGACAGCCTCTGGAAACACCATATATTTT. Protein: CASSGRLRRTASGNTIYF.

This clone occurred once. This chain links TRBV28 with TRBJ2-7; TRBD1 aligns across 7 bases. Losses at the gene ends were 5 bases for V and 2 bases for J; bases not matched to a gene: 3. CDR1 is MDHEN, CDR2 SYDVKM, per germline. This CDR3 is 13 amino acids long. The CDR3 DNA reads TGTGCCAGCAGTATACAGGGGACCTACGAGCAGTACTTC. It specifies CASSIQGTYEQYF.

This chain joins TRBV2 and TRBJ2-1, with 10 bases that match TRBD1. Germline CDR1 reads SNHLY; CDR2 reads FYNNEI. The CDR3 is 16 residues long. V lost 2 bases and J lost 7; bases outside the gene matches: 8. CDR3 in amino acids: CASSERGQGKRNEQFF. The CDR3 bases are TGTGCCAGCAGTGAAAGGGGACAGGGGAAGAGGAATGAGCAGTTCTTC.

Note on this clone: Germline is not matched at one junction end, which may reflect a read error. The CDR3 here is CSVEAVGGNEQYF. For the CDR3, the DNA is TGCAGCGTAGAAGCGGTGGGGGGAAACGAGCAGTACTTC. V is TRBV29-1 and J is TRBJ2-7; TRBD2 might be the D (6 bases). Germline CDR1 is SQVTM and CDR2 is ANQGSEA. The CDR3 sequence is 13 residues long.

The rearrangement links TRBV9 to TRBJ2-7, with 9 bases fitting TRBD1. The trim removed 3 bases at V and 4 bases at J, leaving 11 bases unmatched. The CDR3 runs to 16 residues. CDR1 and CDR2 (germline): SGDLS, YYNGEE. This chain's CDR3 is CASSGGTGTRAYEQYF. The CDR3 coding sequence is TGTGCCAGCAGCGGAGGGACAGGGACACGGGCTTACGAGCAGTACTTC. The full variable domain, its missing parts supplied by reference TRBV9 and TRBJ2-7, is DSGVTQTPKHLITATGQRVTLRCSPRSGDLSVYWYQQSLDQGLQFLIQYYNGEERAKGNILERFSAQQFPDLHSELNLSSLELGDSALYFCASSGGTGTRAYEQYFGPGTRLTVT.

The chain joins TRBV6-5 to TRBJ1-3, with a tentative D call TRBD1 (6 bases). The CDR3 length is 15 residues. Trimming pared 6 bases from V and 0 bases from J, leaving 12 bases between. The germline V gene has CDR1 MNHEY and CDR2 SVGAGI. DNA of the CDR3: TGTGCCAGCAGCCGGACAGTTGCCTCTGGAAACACCATATATTTT. Translated: CASSRTVASGNTIYF.

The chain couples TRBV28 to TRBJ1-6; no reliable D call. Germline values: CDR1 MDHEN, CDR2 SYDVKM. Trimming shortened V by 1 base and J by 2 bases, and 9 bases separated the two germline ends. This CDR3 is 16 amino acids long. CDR3 in DNA: TGTGCCAGCAGTTTATTCGGAGGGACCTATAATTCACCCCTCCACTTT. Amino acid sequence: CASSLFGGTYNSPLHF.

The V gene is TRBV11-3, the J gene TRBJ2-5; TRBD1 agrees at 8 bases. The CDR3 loop spans 14 amino acids. CDR1 SGHNT and CDR2 YENEEA come from the germline V gene. The trim removed 4 bases at V and 4 bases at J, leaving 5 bases unmatched. Here the CDR3 DNA reads TGTGCCAGCAGCTCCGACAGGGGTTCAGAGACCCAGTACTTC. This translates into CASSSDRGSETQYF.

This chain uses TRBV3-1 (or the pseudogene TRBV3-2) with TRBJ2-2, with D maybe TRBD1 (6 bases). This CDR3 has 16 residues. Germline lookup yields CDR1 LGHDT and CDR2 YNNKEL (reference sequence). Trimming took off 1 base at V and 5 bases at J, with 14 bases between the two ends. The CDR3 sequence is CASSQGAGASTGELFF. The CDR3 DNA reads TGTGCCAGCAGCCAAGGGGCAGGGGCTTCTACCGGGGAGCTGTTTTTT.

This chain connects TRBV27 to TRBJ1-2; 7 positions agree with TRBD1. J lost 0 bases, V lost 4 bases, and 8 bases had no gene match. The CDR3 consists of 16 residues. CDR1 and CDR2 (germline): MNHEY, SMNVEV (reference sequence). The CDR3 sequence is CASSSPDRIANYGYTF. CDR3 sequence (DNA): TGTGCCAGCAGTTCCCCGGACAGGATCGCTAACTATGGCTACACCTTC.

This chain uses TRBV3-1 (or the pseudogene TRBV3-2) with TRBJ1-3; weak D call: TRBD1 (5 bases). V was shortened by 2 bases and J by 5 bases, with 10 bases between the two germline ends. The CDR3 has 14 residues. Germline assignment: CDR1 LGHDT and CDR2 YNNKEL (reference sequence). CDR3 sequence: CASSQQGARNTIYF. CDR3 sequence (DNA): TGTGCCAGCAGCCAACAAGGGGCCAGAAACACCATATATTTT.

The chain carries TRBV5-5 and TRBJ1-5; D is perhaps TRBD1 (6 bases). Trimming shortened V by 4 bases and J by 7 bases, and 18 bases separated the two germline ends. The CDR3 contains 15 residues. Germline V gives CDR1 SGHKS, CDR2 YYEKEE (reference sequence). CDR3 nucleotide sequence: TGTGCCAGCAGCCGGCGGGGGTTACAGGGCCAGCCCCAGCATTTT. Translated: CASSRRGLQGQPQHF.

The chain combines TRBV20-1 with TRBJ2-3; weak D call: TRBD1 (5 bases). Trimming stripped 3 bases from V and 0 bases from J, with 10 bases between. The CDR3 consists of 14 residues. Per germline, CDR1 DFQATT and CDR2 SNEGSKA (reference sequence). The CDR3 DNA reads as TGCAGTGCTAGTGCCGCAGGGAGCACAGATACGCAGTATTTT. It translates to CSASAAGSTDTQYF.

This rearrangement joins TRBV9 to TRBJ2-1; 14 positions agree with TRBD2. The CDR3 is 15 amino acids. Germline values: CDR1 SGDLS, CDR2 YYNGEE. V lost 4 bases and J lost 9; bases outside the gene matches: 6. The DNA for the CDR3 is TGTGCCAGCAGCACGGGACTAGCGGGAGTGGGTGAGCAGTTCTTC. Amino acid sequence: CASSTGLAGVGEQFF.

The rearrangement joins TRBV5-4 to TRBJ2-1, with TRBD2 matching over 8 bases. V lost 4 bases, J lost 2 bases, and 8 bases stayed unmatched. Germline V gene sequence: CDR1 SGHNT, CDR2 YYREEE (reference sequence). The CDR3 length is 16 residues. The CDR3, as DNA: TGTGCCAGCAGCCGATCCGGGGGGGACACCTACAATGAGCAGTTCTTC. Translation gives CASSRSGGDTYNEQFF.